A selection of T cell receptor beta chains follows, all from one sample in a study of cytomegalovirus exposure and HLA in healthy donors. Method: immunoSEQ multiplex PCR; TCRdb's copy keeps in-frame clones and lacks some. The sample is made up of around 100,000 clones, and the top ten hold roughly 3.5% of it. The sequenced sample consisted of PBMCs. The origin of the receptors is a man aged 25-40 years in good health and CMV-seronegative. Each CDR3 is given with its conserved first and last residue. Each record gives: D gene, CDR3 length, J gene, V gene, CDR3 protein, CDR3 DNA. The D gene is left open where the match is weak.

D gene: NA; CDR3 length: 17; J gene: TRBJ1-6; V gene: TRBV4-2; CDR3 protein: CASSQEVVSSYNSPLHF; CDR3 DNA: TGTGCCAGCAGCCAAGAGGTGGTGAGCTCCTATAATTCACCCCTCCACTTT
D gene: NA; CDR3 length: 15; J gene: TRBJ1-4; V gene: TRBV19; CDR3 protein: CASSTRIGGYEKLFF; CDR3 DNA: TGTGCCAGTAGCACCCGCATAGGAGGGTATGAAAAACTGTTTTTT
D gene: TRBD1; CDR3 length: 14; J gene: TRBJ2-3; V gene: TRBV5-8; CDR3 protein: CASSEDRGTDTQYF; CDR3 DNA: TGTGCCAGCAGCGAGGACAGGGGAACAGATACGCAGTATTTT
D gene: TRBD1; CDR3 length: 14; J gene: TRBJ1-1; V gene: TRBV6-5; CDR3 protein: CASSGRQGTTEAFF; CDR3 DNA: TGTGCCAGCAGTGGCAGACAGGGGACCACTGAAGCTTTCTTT
D gene: NA; CDR3 length: 15; J gene: TRBJ1-5; V gene: TRBV30; CDR3 protein: CAWSDGQGRYQPQHF; CDR3 DNA: TGTGCCTGGAGCGACGGCCAGGGAAGGTATCAGCCCCAGCATTTT
D gene: TRBD1; CDR3 length: 15; J gene: TRBJ2-7; V gene: TRBV6-7; CDR3 protein: CASSYRQGNSGEQYF; CDR3 DNA: TGTGCCAGCAGTTACCGACAGGGGAACTCGGGCGAGCAGTACTTC
D gene: TRBD1; CDR3 length: 13; J gene: TRBJ1-2; V gene: TRBV5-1; CDR3 protein: CASSEGQGVGYTF; CDR3 DNA: TGCGCCAGCAGCGAAGGACAGGGGGTAGGCTACACCTTC
D gene: NA; CDR3 length: 13; J gene: TRBJ1-2; V gene: TRBV2; CDR3 protein: CASSDSTYYGYTF; CDR3 DNA: TGTGCCAGCAGCGACAGCACATACTATGGCTACACCTTC
D gene: NA; CDR3 length: 13; J gene: TRBJ2-7; V gene: TRBV2; CDR3 protein: CASSERSTYEQYF; CDR3 DNA: TGTGCCAGCAGTGAACGGAGTACCTACGAGCAGTACTTC
D gene: TRBD1; CDR3 length: 15; J gene: TRBJ2-2; V gene: TRBV2; CDR3 protein: CASRPGQSNTGELFF; CDR3 DNA: TGTGCCAGCAGACCGGGACAGAGTAACACCGGGGAGCTGTTTTTT
D gene: NA; CDR3 length: 12; J gene: TRBJ2-7; V gene: TRBV23-1; CDR3 protein: CASSPRGREQYF; CDR3 DNA: TGCGCCAGCAGTCCTCGAGGAAGGGAGCAGTACTTC
D gene: NA; CDR3 length: 14; J gene: TRBJ1-5; V gene: TRBV6-6; CDR3 protein: CASSYRGNNQPQHF; CDR3 DNA: TGTGCCAGCAGTTACCGGGGTAACAATCAGCCCCAGCATTTT
D gene: TRBD1; CDR3 length: 13; J gene: TRBJ2-1; V gene: TRBV19; CDR3 protein: CASSMGTVNEQFF; CDR3 DNA: TGTGCCAGTAGTATGGGGACAGTTAATGAGCAGTTCTTC
D gene: TRBD1; CDR3 length: 14; J gene: TRBJ1-4; V gene: TRBV11-2; CDR3 protein: CASSPTGFNEKLFF; CDR3 DNA: TGTGCCAGCAGCCCGACAGGGTTCAATGAAAAACTGTTTTTT
D gene: TRBD1; CDR3 length: 16; J gene: TRBJ1-3; V gene: TRBV5-4; CDR3 protein: CASSSGQAGSGNTIYF; CDR3 DNA: TGTGCCAGCAGCTCCGGACAGGCGGGCTCTGGAAACACCATATATTTT
D gene: NA; CDR3 length: 17; J gene: TRBJ1-6; V gene: TRBV5-1; CDR3 protein: CASSLVGASSYNSPLHF; CDR3 DNA: TGCGCCAGCAGCTTGGTGGGGGCGAGCTCCTATAATTCACCCCTCCACTTT
D gene: TRBD1; CDR3 length: 15; J gene: TRBJ2-7; V gene: TRBV7-9; CDR3 protein: CASSPSGTGVDEQYF; CDR3 DNA: TGTGCCAGCAGCCCCTCCGGGACAGGGGTCGACGAGCAGTACTTC
D gene: TRBD1; CDR3 length: 15; J gene: TRBJ2-7; V gene: TRBV5-6; CDR3 protein: CASSLGTGRYYEQYF; CDR3 DNA: TGTGCCAGCAGCTTGGGGACAGGGAGATACTACGAGCAGTACTTC
D gene: NA; CDR3 length: 16; J gene: TRBJ1-5; V gene: TRBV11-3; CDR3 protein: CASSWREGRSSQPQHF; CDR3 DNA: TGTGCCAGCAGCTGGAGGGAGGGGAGGTCTAGTCAGCCCCAGCATTTT
D gene: TRBD1; CDR3 length: 15; J gene: TRBJ1-1; V gene: TRBV7-9; CDR3 protein: CASSPGQGARTEAFF; CDR3 DNA: TGTGCCAGCAGCCCAGGACAGGGGGCGAGGACTGAAGCTTTCTTT
D gene: TRBD1; CDR3 length: 15; J gene: TRBJ2-7; V gene: TRBV4-2; CDR3 protein: CASSRIRGQGGEQYF; CDR3 DNA: TGTGCCAGCAGCCGGATAAGAGGACAGGGCGGCGAGCAGTACTTC
D gene: NA; CDR3 length: 14; J gene: TRBJ1-4; V gene: TRBV5-1; CDR3 protein: CASSTGEIREKLFF; CDR3 DNA: TGCGCCAGCAGCACCGGGGAAATTCGGGAAAAACTGTTTTTT
D gene: NA; CDR3 length: 15; J gene: TRBJ1-1; V gene: TRBV7-9; CDR3 protein: CASSDRHGTSFEAFF; CDR3 DNA: TGTGCCAGCAGCGATAGGCACGGGACAAGTTTTGAAGCTTTCTTT
D gene: TRBD1; CDR3 length: 17; J gene: TRBJ2-3; V gene: TRBV7-9; CDR3 protein: CASSPGQRQGVTDTQYF; CDR3 DNA: TGTGCCAGCAGCCCCGGACAGAGACAGGGGGTCACAGATACGCAGTATTTT
D gene: TRBD1; CDR3 length: 15; J gene: TRBJ2-7; V gene: TRBV2; CDR3 protein: CASSAPGQGAREQYF; CDR3 DNA: TGTGCCAGCAGCGCCCCGGGACAGGGGGCTAGGGAGCAGTACTTC
D gene: NA; CDR3 length: 14; J gene: TRBJ2-2; V gene: TRBV7-3; CDR3 protein: CASRRVSGTGELFF; CDR3 DNA: TGTGCCAGCAGACGGGTCTCGGGCACCGGGGAGCTGTTTTTT
D gene: NA; CDR3 length: 16; J gene: TRBJ2-6; V gene: TRBV9; CDR3 protein: CASSVPASAGANVLTF; CDR3 DNA: TGTGCCAGCAGCGTCCCGGCTAGTGCTGGGGCCAACGTCCTGACTTTC
D gene: TRBD1; CDR3 length: 16; J gene: TRBJ2-7; V gene: TRBV11-2; CDR3 protein: CASSRGGQTSSYEQYF; CDR3 DNA: TGTGCCAGCAGCCGAGGGGGACAGACGAGCTCCTACGAGCAGTACTTC
D gene: NA; CDR3 length: 14; J gene: TRBJ2-7; V gene: TRBV5-5; CDR3 protein: CASSSLERQGEQYF; CDR3 DNA: TGTGCCAGCAGCTCACTAGAACGGCAAGGCGAGCAGTACTTC
D gene: NA; CDR3 length: 11; J gene: TRBJ2-7; V gene: TRBV7-2; CDR3 protein: CASGRGYEQYF; CDR3 DNA: TGTGCCAGCGGTCGGGGGTACGAGCAGTACTTC
D gene: NA; CDR3 length: 12; J gene: TRBJ1-1; V gene: TRBV6-5; CDR3 protein: CASTGAGTEAFF; CDR3 DNA: TGTGCCAGCACAGGGGCAGGGACTGAAGCTTTCTTT
D gene: NA; CDR3 length: 15; J gene: TRBJ2-1; V gene: TRBV4-3; CDR3 protein: CASSQDPRSYNEQFF; CDR3 DNA: TGCGCCAGCAGCCAAGATCCCCGCTCCTACAATGAGCAGTTCTTC
D gene: TRBD2; CDR3 length: 15; J gene: TRBJ2-1; V gene: TRBV6-5; CDR3 protein: CASSTRPGLAVEQFF; CDR3 DNA: TGTGCCAGCAGTACACGACCCGGACTAGCGGTTGAGCAGTTCTTC
D gene: TRBD1; CDR3 length: 15; J gene: TRBJ2-3; V gene: TRBV5-6; CDR3 protein: CASSLGPGGADTQYF; CDR3 DNA: TGTGCCAGCAGCTTGGGTCCAGGGGGCGCAGATACGCAGTATTTT
D gene: TRBD1; CDR3 length: 15; J gene: TRBJ1-5; V gene: TRBV27; CDR3 protein: CASSEQRGPNQPQHF; CDR3 DNA: TGTGCCAGCAGCGAACAAAGGGGGCCCAATCAGCCCCAGCATTTT
D gene: TRBD1; CDR3 length: 14; J gene: TRBJ1-1; V gene: TRBV5-8; CDR3 protein: CASSLRQGRSEAFF; CDR3 DNA: TGTGCCAGCAGCCTTAGACAGGGTAGATCTGAAGCTTTCTTT
D gene: TRBD1; CDR3 length: 15; J gene: TRBJ2-2; V gene: TRBV4-1; CDR3 protein: CASSQDMGQAYELFF; CDR3 DNA: TGCGCCAGCAGCCAAGATATGGGACAGGCGTACGAGCTGTTTTTT
D gene: TRBD1; CDR3 length: 11; J gene: TRBJ1-2; V gene: TRBV19; CDR3 protein: CASRQGDGYTF; CDR3 DNA: TGTGCCAGTAGACAGGGGGATGGCTACACCTTC
D gene: NA; CDR3 length: 11; J gene: TRBJ1-2; V gene: TRBV5-1; CDR3 protein: CASSRDYGYTF; CDR3 DNA: TGCGCCAGCAGCCGGGACTATGGCTACACCTTC
D gene: NA; CDR3 length: 14; J gene: TRBJ2-5; V gene: TRBV7-2; CDR3 protein: CASSLAAGVETQYF; CDR3 DNA: TGTGCCAGCAGCTTAGCGGCAGGGGTAGAGACCCAGTACTTC
D gene: NA; CDR3 length: 13; J gene: TRBJ1-1; V gene: TRBV5-1; CDR3 protein: CASSLDSGTEAFF; CDR3 DNA: TGCGCCAGCAGCTTGGATTCAGGAACTGAAGCTTTCTTT
D gene: NA; CDR3 length: 12; J gene: TRBJ1-2; V gene: TRBV15; CDR3 protein: CATSRVFDGYTF; CDR3 DNA: TGTGCCACCAGCAGAGTCTTTGATGGCTACACCTTC
D gene: TRBD2; CDR3 length: 19; J gene: TRBJ2-1; V gene: TRBV7-3; CDR3 protein: CASSLRSGTSGGGGNEQFF; CDR3 DNA: TGTGCCAGCAGCTTAAGATCCGGGACTAGCGGGGGAGGTGGGAATGAGCAGTTCTTC